The present entry profiles one TCR beta chain with its context. Methods used by the authors: The assay estimated nucleated cells by amplifying reference gene primers. The assay was immunoSEQ multiplex PCR, and TCRdb's table has in-frame clones only and misses some. Clonal size and the V and J genes are those of that table, whereas D and trimming came from the DNA. Here the sample spans more than 250,000 clones, about 91% being singletons. The V and J ends lost 1 base and 6 bases, in that order; junction bases with no gene match: 5. This CDR3 is 15 amino acids long. CDR1 is PRHDT, CDR2 FYEKMQ, per germline (reference sequence). This record comes from a study of blood T cell repertoires in COVID-19. Study-wide context: Sites across the United States, Italy and Spain contributed samples from acute and convalescent COVID-19.

Participants spanned ages about 18 to 95 years and resided in 20 to 25 US areas. This clonotype was sampled from a woman aged 40 to 49 with acute COVID-19. The chain employs TRBV13 and TRBJ2-1; 8 bases map to TRBD1. Sequenced input: PBMCs or T cells enriched from blood (not recorded which). CDR3 loop: CASSLATGAANEQFF. The CDR3 nucleotides are TGTGCCAGCAGCTTAGCGACAGGGGCGGCCAATGAGCAGTTCTTC.